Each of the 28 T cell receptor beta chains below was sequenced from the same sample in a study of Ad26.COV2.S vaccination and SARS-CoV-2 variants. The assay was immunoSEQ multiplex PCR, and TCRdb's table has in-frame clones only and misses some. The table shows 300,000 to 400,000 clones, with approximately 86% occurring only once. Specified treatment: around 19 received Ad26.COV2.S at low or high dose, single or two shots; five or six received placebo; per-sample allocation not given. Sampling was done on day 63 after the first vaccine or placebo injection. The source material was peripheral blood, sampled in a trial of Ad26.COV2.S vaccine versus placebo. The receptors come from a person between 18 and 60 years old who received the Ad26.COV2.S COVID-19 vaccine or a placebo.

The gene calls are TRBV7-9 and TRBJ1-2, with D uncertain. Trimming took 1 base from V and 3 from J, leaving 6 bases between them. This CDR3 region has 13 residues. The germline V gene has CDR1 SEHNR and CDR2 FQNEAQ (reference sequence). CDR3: CASSLDTYYGYTF. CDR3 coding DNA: TGTGCCAGCAGCTTAGACACGTACTATGGCTACACCTTC. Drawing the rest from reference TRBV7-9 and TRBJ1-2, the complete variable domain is DTGVSQNPRHKITKRGQNVTFRCDPISEHNRLYWYRQTLGQGPEFLTYFQNEAQLEKSRLLSDRFSAERPKGSFSTLEIQRTEQGDSAMYLCASSLDTYYGYTFGSGTRLTVV.

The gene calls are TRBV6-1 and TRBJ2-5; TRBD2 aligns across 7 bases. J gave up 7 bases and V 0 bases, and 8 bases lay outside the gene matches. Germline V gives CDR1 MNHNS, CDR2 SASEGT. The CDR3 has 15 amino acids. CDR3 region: CASSEAVGGSGTQYF. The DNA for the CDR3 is TGTGCCAGCAGTGAAGCAGTGGGGGGGTCAGGGACCCAGTACTTC.

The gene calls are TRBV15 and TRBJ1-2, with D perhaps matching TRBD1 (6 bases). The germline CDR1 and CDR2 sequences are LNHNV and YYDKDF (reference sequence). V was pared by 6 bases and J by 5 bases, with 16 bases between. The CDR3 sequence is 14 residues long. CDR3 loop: CATSPRQASYGYTF. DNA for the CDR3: TGTGCCACCAGTCCGAGACAGGCTTCATATGGCTACACCTTC.

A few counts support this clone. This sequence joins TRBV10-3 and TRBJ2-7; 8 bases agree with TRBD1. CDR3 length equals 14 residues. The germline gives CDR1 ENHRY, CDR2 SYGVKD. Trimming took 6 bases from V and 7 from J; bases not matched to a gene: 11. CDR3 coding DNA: TGTGCCATCAGGCAACAGGGGGAGGCTCGGGAGCAGTACTTC. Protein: CAIRQQGEAREQYF.

The CDR3 nucleotides are TGTGCCAGCAGTTTGAGTTCGGGCACAGATACGCAGTATTTT. Translation gives CASSLSSGTDTQYF. The chain joins TRBV28 to TRBJ2-3; D unresolved. V lost 3 bases and J 1 base, leaving 8 bases between the germline ends. Per germline, CDR1 MDHEN and CDR2 SYDVKM. The CDR3 covers 14 residues.

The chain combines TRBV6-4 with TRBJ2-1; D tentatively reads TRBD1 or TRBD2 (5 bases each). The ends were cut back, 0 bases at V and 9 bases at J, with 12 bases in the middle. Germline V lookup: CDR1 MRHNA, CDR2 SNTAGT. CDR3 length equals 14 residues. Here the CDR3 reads CASSDSLGGGEQFF. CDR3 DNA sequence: TGTGCCAGCAGTGACTCTTTAGGTGGGGGTGAGCAGTTCTTC.

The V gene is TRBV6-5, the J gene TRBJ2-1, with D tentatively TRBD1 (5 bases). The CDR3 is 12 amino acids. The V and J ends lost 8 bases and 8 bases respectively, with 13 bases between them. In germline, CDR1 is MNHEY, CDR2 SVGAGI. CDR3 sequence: CASWGYMDEQFF. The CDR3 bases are TGTGCCAGCTGGGGCTACATGGATGAGCAGTTCTTC.

The CDR3 DNA sequence: TGCAGCGTCCCAACAGGGCTCACTGAAGCTTTCTTT. Its translation: CSVPTGLTEAFF. V is TRBV29-1 and J is TRBJ1-1; D may be TRBD1 (6 bases). Germline CDR1 reads SQVTM; CDR2 reads ANQGSEA. V was shortened by 6 bases and J by 4 bases, with 12 bases between the two germline ends. The CDR3 length is 12 residues.

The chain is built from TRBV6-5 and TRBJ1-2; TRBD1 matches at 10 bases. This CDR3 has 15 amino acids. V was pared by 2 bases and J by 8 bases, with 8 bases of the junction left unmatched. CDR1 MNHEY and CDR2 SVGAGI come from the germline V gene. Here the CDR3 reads CASSYGSGQGFGYTF. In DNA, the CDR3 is TGTGCCAGCAGTTACGGTTCGGGACAGGGGTTCGGCTACACCTTC.

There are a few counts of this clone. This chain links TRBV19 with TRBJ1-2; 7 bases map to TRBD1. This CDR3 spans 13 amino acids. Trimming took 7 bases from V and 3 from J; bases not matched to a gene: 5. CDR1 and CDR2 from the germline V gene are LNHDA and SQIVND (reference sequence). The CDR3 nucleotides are TGTGCCAGTACCGCCAGGGGGGACTATGGCTACACCTTC. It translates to CASTARGDYGYTF. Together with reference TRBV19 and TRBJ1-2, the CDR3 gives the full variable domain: DGGITQSPKYLFRKEGQNVTLSCEQNLNHDAMYWYRQDPGQGLRLIYYSQIVNDFQKGDIAEGYSVSREKKESFPLTVTSAQKNPTAFYLCASTARGDYGYTFGSGTRLTVV.

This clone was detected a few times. This CDR3 is CASSVVLRGELFF. CDR3 coding DNA: TGTGCCAGCAGCGTAGTTCTGAGGGGGGAGCTGTTTTTT. The V call is TRBV9, the J call TRBJ2-2; no reliable D call. Germline CDR1 SGDLS, CDR2 YYNGEE. V lost 0 bases, J lost 8 bases, and 8 bases lay in between. The CDR3 covers 13 residues.

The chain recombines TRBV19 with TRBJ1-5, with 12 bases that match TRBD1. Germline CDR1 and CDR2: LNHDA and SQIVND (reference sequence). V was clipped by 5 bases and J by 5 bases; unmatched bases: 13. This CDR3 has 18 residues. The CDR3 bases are TGTGCCAGTAGTCCCTCCGGGACAGGGGGCCGGTGGTATCAGCCCCAGCATTTT. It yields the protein CASSPSGTGGRWYQPQHF. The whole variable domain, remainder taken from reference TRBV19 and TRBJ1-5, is DGGITQSPKYLFRKEGQNVTLSCEQNLNHDAMYWYRQDPGQGLRLIYYSQIVNDFQKGDIAEGYSVSREKKESFPLTVTSAQKNPTAFYLCASSPSGTGGRWYQPQHFGDGTRLSIL.

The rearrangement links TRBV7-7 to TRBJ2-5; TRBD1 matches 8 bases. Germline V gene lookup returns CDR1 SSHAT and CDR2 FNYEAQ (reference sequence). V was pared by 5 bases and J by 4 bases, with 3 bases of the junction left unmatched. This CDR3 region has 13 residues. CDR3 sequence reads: CASSPDRGETQYF. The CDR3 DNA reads TGTGCCAGCAGCCCCGACAGGGGAGAGACCCAGTACTTC. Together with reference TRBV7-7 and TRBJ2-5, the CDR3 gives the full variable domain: GAGVSQSPRYKVTKRGQDVTLRCDPISSHATLYWYQQALGQGPEFLTYFNYEAQPDKSGLPSDRFSAERPEGSISTLTIQRTEQRDSAMYRCASSPDRGETQYFGPGTRLLVL.

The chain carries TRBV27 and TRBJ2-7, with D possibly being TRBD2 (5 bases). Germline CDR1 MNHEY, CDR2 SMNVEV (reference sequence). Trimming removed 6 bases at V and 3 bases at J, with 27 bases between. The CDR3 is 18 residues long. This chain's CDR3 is CASSPGPLKGVTSYEQYF. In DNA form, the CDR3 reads TGTGCCAGCAGCCCCGGTCCCCTAAAGGGAGTGACCAGCTACGAGCAGTACTTC.

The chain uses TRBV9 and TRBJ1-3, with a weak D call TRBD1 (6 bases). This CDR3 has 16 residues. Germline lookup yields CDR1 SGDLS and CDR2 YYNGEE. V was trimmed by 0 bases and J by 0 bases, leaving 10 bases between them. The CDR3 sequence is CASSVAGGHSGNTIYF. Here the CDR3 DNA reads TGTGCCAGCAGCGTAGCTGGGGGCCACTCTGGAAACACCATATATTTT.

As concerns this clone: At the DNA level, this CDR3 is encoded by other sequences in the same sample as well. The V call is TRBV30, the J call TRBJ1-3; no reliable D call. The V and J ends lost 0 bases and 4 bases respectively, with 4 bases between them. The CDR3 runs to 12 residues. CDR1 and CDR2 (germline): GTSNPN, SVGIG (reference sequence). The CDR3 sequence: CAWSVQGNTIYF. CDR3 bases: TGTGCCTGGAGTGTGCAGGGAAACACCATATATTTT.

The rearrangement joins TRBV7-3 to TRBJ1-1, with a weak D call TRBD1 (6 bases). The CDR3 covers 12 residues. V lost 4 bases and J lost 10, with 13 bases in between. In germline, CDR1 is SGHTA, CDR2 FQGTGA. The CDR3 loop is CASSYPGVAAFF. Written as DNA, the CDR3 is TGTGCCAGCAGCTATCCAGGGGTTGCAGCTTTCTTT.

CDR3 amino acids: CATSRDGTAAPLHF. CDR3 bases: TGTGCCACCAGCAGAGATGGGACAGCTGCACCCCTCCACTTT. The V call is TRBV15, the J call TRBJ1-6; 7 nucleotides match TRBD1. Unmatched junction bases numbered 4, after V lost 0 bases and J lost 11 bases. CDR1 is LNHNV and CDR2 is YYDKDF in the germline V gene (reference sequence). The CDR3 loop spans 14 amino acids.

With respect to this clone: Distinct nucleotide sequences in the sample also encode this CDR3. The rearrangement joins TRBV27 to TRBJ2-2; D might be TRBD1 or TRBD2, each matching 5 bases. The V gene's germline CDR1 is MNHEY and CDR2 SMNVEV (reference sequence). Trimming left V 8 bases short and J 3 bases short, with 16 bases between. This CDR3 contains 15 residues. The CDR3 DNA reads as TGTGCCAGCGCCCAGGGCAGGCGGGACACCGGGGAGCTGTTTTTT. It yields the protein CASAQGRRDTGELFF.

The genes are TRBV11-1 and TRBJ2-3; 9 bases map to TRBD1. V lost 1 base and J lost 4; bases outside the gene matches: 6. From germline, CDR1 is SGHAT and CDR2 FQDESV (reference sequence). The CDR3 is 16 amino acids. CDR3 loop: CASSLGAGDRADTQYF. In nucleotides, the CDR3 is TGTGCCAGCAGCTTAGGGGCGGGGGACAGGGCAGATACGCAGTATTTT.

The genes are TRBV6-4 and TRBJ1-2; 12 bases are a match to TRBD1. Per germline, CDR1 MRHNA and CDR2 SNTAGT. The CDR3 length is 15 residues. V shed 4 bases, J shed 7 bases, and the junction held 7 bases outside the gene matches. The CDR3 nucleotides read TGTGCCAGCAGTGTATATGGGACAGGGGGCTTTGGCTACACCTTC. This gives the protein CASSVYGTGGFGYTF.

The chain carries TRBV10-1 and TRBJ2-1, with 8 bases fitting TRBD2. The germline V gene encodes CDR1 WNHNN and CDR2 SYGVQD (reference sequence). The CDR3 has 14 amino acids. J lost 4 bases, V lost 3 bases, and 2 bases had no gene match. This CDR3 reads CASSDPGGYNEQFF. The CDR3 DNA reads TGCGCCAGCAGTGATCCGGGGGGGTACAATGAGCAGTTCTTC.

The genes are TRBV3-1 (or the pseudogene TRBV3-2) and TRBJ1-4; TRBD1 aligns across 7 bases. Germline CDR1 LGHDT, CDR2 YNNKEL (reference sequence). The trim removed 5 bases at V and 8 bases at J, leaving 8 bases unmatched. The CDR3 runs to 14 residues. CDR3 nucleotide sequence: TGTGCCAGCAGCACAACGACAGGGAGGGAAAAACTGTTTTTT. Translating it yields CASSTTTGREKLFF.

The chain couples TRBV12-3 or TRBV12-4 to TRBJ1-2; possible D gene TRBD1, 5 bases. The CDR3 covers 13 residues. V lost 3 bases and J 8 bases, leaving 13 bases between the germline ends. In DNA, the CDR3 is TGTGCCAGCAGTTTCGTAGGGGTAGGCGGCTACACCTTC. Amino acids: CASSFVGVGGYTF.

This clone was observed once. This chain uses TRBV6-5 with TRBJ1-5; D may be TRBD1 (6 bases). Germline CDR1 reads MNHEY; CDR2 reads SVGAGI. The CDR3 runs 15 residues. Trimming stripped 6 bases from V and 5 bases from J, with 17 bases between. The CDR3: CASRALNRDDQPQHF. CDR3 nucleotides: TGTGCCAGCAGAGCCTTAAACAGGGATGATCAGCCCCAGCATTTT.

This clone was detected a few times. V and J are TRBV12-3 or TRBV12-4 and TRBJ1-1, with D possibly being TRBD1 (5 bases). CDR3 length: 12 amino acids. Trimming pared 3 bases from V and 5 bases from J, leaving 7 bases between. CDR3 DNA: TGTGCCAGCAGTTTTTGGGGGACTGAAGCTTTCTTT. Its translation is CASSFWGTEAFF.

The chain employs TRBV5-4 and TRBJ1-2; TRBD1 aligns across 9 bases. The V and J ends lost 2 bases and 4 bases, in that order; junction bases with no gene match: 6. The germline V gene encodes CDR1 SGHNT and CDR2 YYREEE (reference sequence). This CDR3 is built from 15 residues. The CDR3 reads CASSLGQGQGYGYTF. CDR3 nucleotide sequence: TGTGCCAGCAGCTTAGGACAGGGGCAGGGCTATGGCTACACCTTC.

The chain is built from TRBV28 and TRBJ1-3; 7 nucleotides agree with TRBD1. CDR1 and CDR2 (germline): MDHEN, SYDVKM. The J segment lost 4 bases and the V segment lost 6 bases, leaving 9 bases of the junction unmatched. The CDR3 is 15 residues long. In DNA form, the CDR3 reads TGTGCCAGCAGGGCCCGAGGGGGCCTCGGAAACACCATATATTTT. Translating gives CASRARGGLGNTIYF.